The 20 T cell receptor beta chains given below trace back to one sample, sequenced in a study of T cells in Graves' hyperthyroidism and ophthalmopathy. Researchers amplified the TCR beta CDR3 regions from RNA transcripts. The primer set for the first-round RT-PCR of the TCR CDR3 was HTBI. TCRdb independently ran MiXCR on the multiplex PCR reads; one entry per CDR3 protein. The sample has 610,000 or so distinct CDR3 sequences; 46% are singletons. Sequenced material: peripheral blood or thyroid tissue (not recorded which). All receptors derive from a woman aged 18-29 years with Graves' hyperthyroidism.

This clonotype was picked up one time. This chain connects TRBV7-6 to TRBJ2-5; 7 bases map to TRBD1. There are 14 residues in the CDR3. CDR1 and CDR2 from the germline V gene are SGHVS and FNYEAQ. The V and J ends lost 5 bases and 5 bases, in that order; junction bases with no gene match: 8. The CDR3 region is CASSPRGGLETQYF. CDR3 nucleotides: TGTGCCAGCAGCCCGAGAGGGGGCCTTGAGACCCAGTACTTC.

The chain carries TRBV2 and TRBJ2-7, with 7 bases identical to TRBD2. The ends lost 6 bases at V and 3 bases at J; junction bases unmatched: 8. Per germline, CDR1 SNHLY and CDR2 FYNNEI. The CDR3 totals 14 residues. The CDR3 spells CASRDLGLNYEQYF. In DNA form, the CDR3 reads TGTGCCAGCAGAGATCTGGGACTAAACTACGAGCAGTACTTC.

This CDR3 is CSAIRDIDNQPQHF. CDR3 nucleotide sequence: TGCAGTGCTATAAGGGATATTGACAATCAGCCCCAGCATTTT. This rearrangement joins TRBV20-1 to TRBJ1-5, with unresolved D. Germline CDR1 DFQATT, CDR2 SNEGSKA (reference sequence). CDR3 size: 14 residues. V was cut by 4 bases and J by 3 bases, with 13 bases left in between.

This clonotype was picked up many times. The chain has TRBV7-2 and TRBJ2-6; D is unresolved. V was trimmed by 5 bases and J by 0 bases, leaving 8 bases between them. The CDR3 spans 15 residues. Per germline, CDR1 SGHTA and CDR2 FQGNSA. CDR3 sequence: CASSEFNSGANVLTF. CDR3 bases: TGTGCCAGCAGCGAATTCAACTCTGGGGCCAACGTCCTGACTTTC.

The V call is TRBV29-1, the J call TRBJ2-5, with a possible D match to TRBD2 (5 bases). Trimming removed 8 bases from V and 4 bases from J, with 8 bases in between. The CDR3 covers 10 residues. The V gene's germline CDR1 is SQVTM and CDR2 ANQGSEA. CDR3 sequence reads: CSSEGETQYF. Written as DNA, the CDR3 is TGCAGCAGTGAGGGAGAGACCCAGTACTTC. The full variable domain, its missing parts supplied by reference TRBV29-1 and TRBJ2-5, is SAVISQKPSRDICQRGTSLTIQCQVDSQVTMMFWYRQQPGQSLTLIATANQGSEATYESGFVIDKFPISRPNLTFSTLTVSNMSPEDSSIYLCSSEGETQYFGPGTRLLVL.

V is TRBV12-1 and J is TRBJ2-7. TRBV12-1 is marked as a pseudogene. The CDR3 loop spans 15 amino acids. The CDR3 here is CASSFDRGSSYEQYF. The DNA of the CDR3 is TGTGCCAGCAGCTTTGATAGGGGGAGCTCCTACGAGCAGTACTTC.

This chain connects TRBV7-9 to TRBJ2-2; D is undetermined. The CDR3 consists of 16 residues. The germline gives CDR1 SEHNR, CDR2 FQNEAQ (reference sequence). The V end lost 1 base, the J end lost 1 base, and 10 bases lay between the germline ends. Here the CDR3 reads CASSLELTVNTGELFF. The CDR3 DNA reads as TGTGCCAGCAGCTTAGAGCTAACCGTGAACACCGGGGAGCTGTTTTTT. Filled out from reference TRBV7-9 and TRBJ2-2, the complete variable domain reads DTGVSQNPRHKITKRGQNVTFRCDPISEHNRLYWYRQTLGQGPEFLTYFQNEAQLEKSRLLSDRFSAERPKGSFSTLEIQRTEQGDSAMYLCASSLELTVNTGELFFGEGSRLTVL.

This clonotype has a count of ten or more. The J gene is TRBJ1-1, the V gene TRBV19; D perhaps matches TRBD1 (6 bases). Germline CDR1 reads LNHDA; CDR2 reads SQIVND (reference sequence). The CDR3 sequence is 14 residues long. The germline V and J ends were trimmed by 7 bases and 6 bases, with 18 bases remaining between them. CDR3 coding DNA: TGTGCCAGTACCATCCCCGGGGGGGGCCCTGAAGCTTTCTTT. This codes for CASTIPGGGPEAFF.

This clonotype showed up many times. The J gene is TRBJ1-5, the V gene TRBV20-1; 8 nucleotides agree with TRBD1. The germline V gene encodes CDR1 DFQATT and CDR2 SNEGSKA (reference sequence). Trimming removed 7 bases from V and 2 bases from J; junction bases left unmatched: 4. The CDR3 is made up of 13 amino acids. CDR3 coding DNA: TGCAGTGTGGACAGGGACGGCAATCAGCCCCAGCATTTT. It yields the protein CSVDRDGNQPQHF.

Concerning this clonotype itself: A read error is possible here, since a much larger clone lies one base away. The CDR3 does not close with the conserved phenylalanine or tryptophan, likely indicating a read error. DNA of the CDR3: TGTGCCAGCAGCCCGGGGGGGGGATCGTTGGAGACCCAGTACCTC. It translates to CASSPGGGSLETQYL. The chain links TRBV7-9 to TRBJ2-5; 8 nucleotides match TRBD2. The CDR3 consists of 15 residues. Germline assignment: CDR1 SEHNR and CDR2 FQNEAQ (reference sequence). The V gene end was trimmed by 5 bases and the J gene end by 5 bases; junction bases not matched to a gene: 10.

V gene TRBV7-9 combines with J gene TRBJ1-5; D might be TRBD1 (5 bases). The V end lost 0 bases, the J end lost 13 bases, and 10 bases lay between the germline ends. CDR1 SEHNR and CDR2 FQNEAQ come from the germline V gene (reference sequence). This CDR3 spans 12 amino acids. DNA for the CDR3: TGTGCCAGCAGCTTAGCGGTCGGGACGCAGCATTTT. Its translation is CASSLAVGTQHF.

This clonotype came up many times. The J gene is TRBJ1-1, the V gene TRBV12-3 or TRBV12-4; 11 nucleotides align to TRBD1. Trimming at V came to 4 bases and at J to 6 bases, leaving 7 bases not matched to a gene. The CDR3 extends over 15 amino acids. CDR3 protein: CASSSPGQGVPEAFF. The CDR3 region has the DNA TGTGCCAGCAGTTCCCCGGGACAGGGGGTGCCTGAAGCTTTCTTT.

As concerns this clonotype: This sequence may be a read error, since a much larger clone differs from it by one base. The chain recombines TRBV5-1 with TRBJ1-5, with D perhaps TRBD1 (6 bases). The CDR3 has 15 residues. Between the trimmed V and J ends, which lost 4 bases and 6 bases, there was a span of 17 bases. Per the germline V gene, CDR1 is SGHRS and CDR2 is YFSETQ. CDR3 amino acids: CASSPGTTGPQPQHF. For the CDR3, the DNA is TGCGCCAGCAGCCCCGGGACAACGGGCCCTCAGCCCCAGCATTTT. Using reference TRBV5-1 and TRBJ1-5 for the parts outside the CDR3, the full variable domain is KAGVTQTPRYLIKTRGQQVTLSCSPISGHRSVSWYQQTPGQGLQFLFEYFSETQRNKGNFPGRFSGRQFSNSRSEMNVSTLELGDSALYLCASSPGTTGPQPQHFGDGTRLSIL.

This clonotype was counted many times. The chain combines TRBV12-3 or TRBV12-4 with TRBJ2-7; 9 bases match TRBD2. J lost 3 bases, V lost 5 bases, and 5 bases had no gene match. The CDR3 is made up of 14 amino acids. Here the CDR3 reads CASSASGRYYEQYF. As DNA, the CDR3 is TGTGCCAGCAGTGCGAGCGGGAGGTACTACGAGCAGTACTTC.

Concerning this clonotype itself: One base away lies a much larger clone, so this may be a sequencing read error. CDR3: CASPLGRYESPLHF. CDR3 coding DNA: TGTGCCAGCCCACTGGGACGGTATGAATCACCCCTCCACTTT. The chain combines TRBV9 with TRBJ1-6; D perhaps matches TRBD1 (5 bases). Deletions cut 7 bases from V and 10 bases from J, with 18 bases between. CDR1 and CDR2 from the germline V gene are SGDLS and YYNGEE. The CDR3 loop spans 14 amino acids. Full variable domain (rest looked up from reference TRBV9 and TRBJ1-6): DSGVTQTPKHLITATGQRVTLRCSPRSGDLSVYWYQQSLDQGLQFLIQYYNGEERAKGNILERFSAQQFPDLHSELNLSSLELGDSALYFCASPLGRYESPLHFGNGTRLTVT.

Ten or more counts support this clonotype. This sequence joins TRBV6-1 and TRBJ1-1; tentatively, D is TRBD1 (6 bases). The CDR3 extends over 14 amino acids. Trimming removed 1 base from V and 7 bases from J, with 13 bases in between. The germline CDR1 and CDR2 sequences are MNHNS and SASEGT. The CDR3 reads CASSEDRAWNEAFF. CDR3 in DNA: TGTGCCAGCAGTGAAGACAGGGCCTGGAATGAAGCTTTCTTT.

V and J are TRBV15 and TRBJ2-7; TRBD2 matches 11 bases. This CDR3 is built from 15 residues. Germline V CDR1 and CDR2: LNHNV, YYDKDF (reference sequence). Unmatched junction bases numbered 6, after V lost 3 bases and J lost 5 bases. CDR3 sequence (DNA): TGTGCCACCAGCAGCCGGACGGGACTAGCGGACGAGCAGTACTTC. As protein: CATSSRTGLADEQYF.

This rearrangement joins TRBV29-1 to TRBJ2-7, with TRBD1 matching over 7 bases. The V gene end was trimmed by 8 bases and the J gene end by 3 bases; junction bases not matched to a gene: 10. The CDR3 has 13 amino acids. The germline V gene encodes CDR1 SQVTM and CDR2 ANQGSEA. CDR3: CSPRMGQSYEQYF. The CDR3 coding sequence is TGCAGCCCGAGGATGGGACAGAGCTACGAGCAGTACTTC.

Remarks on this clonotype: Mismatch with germline at one junction end may stem from a read error. The chain combines TRBV15 with TRBJ1-5; no firm D call. This CDR3 has 14 amino acids. CDR1 LNHNV and CDR2 YYDKDF come from the germline V gene (reference sequence). CDR3 loop: CATSRDRGNQSQHF. The CDR3, as DNA: TGTGCCACCAGCAGAGACAGAGGCAATCAGTCCCAGCATTTT.

Many counts were recorded for this clonotype. The chain joins TRBV6-6 to TRBJ1-2, with 8 bases lining up with TRBD1. In germline, CDR1 is MNHNY, CDR2 SVGAGI (reference sequence). V lost 5 bases to trimming and J lost 5 bases; unmatched junction nucleotides: 10. The CDR3 is made up of 15 amino acids. CDR3 residues: CASSRLRDRLYGYTF. DNA for the CDR3: TGTGCCAGCAGTCGACTCCGGGACAGGTTATATGGCTACACCTTC.